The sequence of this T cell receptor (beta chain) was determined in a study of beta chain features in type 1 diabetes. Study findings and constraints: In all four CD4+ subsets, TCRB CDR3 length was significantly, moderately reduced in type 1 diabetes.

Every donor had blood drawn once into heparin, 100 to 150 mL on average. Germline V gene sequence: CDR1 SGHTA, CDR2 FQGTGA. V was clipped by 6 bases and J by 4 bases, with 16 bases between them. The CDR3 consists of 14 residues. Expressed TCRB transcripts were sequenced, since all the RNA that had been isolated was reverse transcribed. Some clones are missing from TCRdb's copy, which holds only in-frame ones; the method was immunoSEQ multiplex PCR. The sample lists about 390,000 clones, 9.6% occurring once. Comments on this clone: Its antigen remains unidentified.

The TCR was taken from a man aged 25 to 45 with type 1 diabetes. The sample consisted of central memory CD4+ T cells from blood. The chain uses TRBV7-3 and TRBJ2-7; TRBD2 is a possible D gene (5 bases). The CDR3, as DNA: TGTGCCAGCAGTCGCCTAGGGCCGGGGTACGAGCAGTACTTC. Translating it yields CASSRLGPGYEQYF.